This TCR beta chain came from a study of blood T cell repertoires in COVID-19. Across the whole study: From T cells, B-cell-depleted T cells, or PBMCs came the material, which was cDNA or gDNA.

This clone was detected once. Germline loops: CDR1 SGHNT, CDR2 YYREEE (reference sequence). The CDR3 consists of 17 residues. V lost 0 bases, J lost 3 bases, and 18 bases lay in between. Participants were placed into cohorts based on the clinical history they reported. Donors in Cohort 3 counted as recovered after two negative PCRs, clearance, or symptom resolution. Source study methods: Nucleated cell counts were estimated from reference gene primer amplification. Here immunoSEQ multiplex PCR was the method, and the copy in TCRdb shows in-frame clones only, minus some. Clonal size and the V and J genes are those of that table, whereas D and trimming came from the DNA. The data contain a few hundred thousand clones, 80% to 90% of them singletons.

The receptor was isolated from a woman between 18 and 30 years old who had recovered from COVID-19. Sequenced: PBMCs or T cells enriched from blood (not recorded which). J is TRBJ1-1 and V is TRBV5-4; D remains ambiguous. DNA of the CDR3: TGTGCCAGCAGCTTGGAGAGGGTTCTTTCAGGATACACTGAAGCTTTCTTT. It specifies CASSLERVLSGYTEAFF.